This TCR beta chain was documented in a study of T cell repertoires in cytomegalovirus infection. Study as a whole: TCR beta signatures that were public indicated CMV infection and matching HLA type.

The table lists this clonotype with many counts. Using its own MiXCR run on the reads, TCRdb lists one record per CDR3 protein. The sample has around 530,000 distinct CDR3 sequences, about 30% seen once; the top ten hold about 12%. Germline V gives CDR1 SGHVS, CDR2 FQNEAQ. The CDR3 contains 17 residues. Trimming took 0 bases from V and 2 from J; bases not matched to a gene: 6. The V gene is TRBV7-8, the J gene TRBJ2-3, with TRBD2 matching over 9 bases. The clonotype was recovered from a human donor in good health (CMV status not recorded). Some clones in this sample may be carry-over from other donors' samples. Sequenced: PBMCs. Here the CDR3 DNA reads TGTGCCAGCAGCTTAGCCGTAGCGGGAGATGCCACAGATACGCAGTATTTT. Its translation: CASSLAVAGDATDTQYF. Variable domain in full (rest from reference TRBV7-8 and TRBJ2-3): GAGVSQSPRYKVAKRGQDVALRCDPISGHVSLFWYQQALGQGPEFLTYFQNEAQLDKSGLPSDRFFAERPEGSVSTLKIQRTQQEDSAVYLCASSLAVAGDATDTQYFGPGTRLTVL.